This T cell receptor (beta chain) was captured by sequencing in a study of T cells after yellow fever vaccination (dated by TCRdb to between 2018 and 2021). For context, the study as a whole: Libraries from fractions with low cell numbers were prepared with the SMART-Seq v4 Ultra Low Input RNA kit. To follow T-cell clones before and after primary and booster YFV17D yellow fever vaccination, bulk TCR alpha and beta repertoires were sequenced over time. The cohort comprised two healthy male donors, one aged 18 to 29 and one aged 30 to 39 years. Blood samples were taken at several timepoints before and after primary and secondary immunization, and bulk PBMC replicates and cell subsets were isolated.

As encoded in the germline V gene, CDR1 is SQVTM while CDR2 is ANQGSEA. Unmatched junction bases come to 5, with V trimmed by 1 base and J by 2 bases. Measured from the cysteine to the phenylalanine, the CDR3 is 14 residues long. The retained sequence is limited to the CDR3, 42 bases, with the frame set at the first base. The treatment or condition label corresponds to: live attenuated yellow fever vaccine strain. At every blood-draw timepoint, two biological replicates of bulk PBMCs were collected. A standard Ficoll-Paque protocol was used to isolate PBMCs from peripheral blood. TriZol was used to extract RNA from bulk PBMCs, CD4 and CD8 fractions, and dextramer-positive and dextramer-negative fractions. As for this clonotype: What antigen it recognizes has not been identified. No qualities accompany the bases; no much larger clone lies one base away.

TCR cDNA was made using 5'RACE template switching, a step that added a universal primer site and unique molecular identifiers. Priming for cDNA synthesis came from both the TCR alpha and TCR beta constant segments. Two PCR steps were used to amplify libraries, with sample barcodes and sequencing adapters being added in the second step. Sequencing of libraries was performed on Illumina HiSeq 2500 (2x100 bp) or NovaSeq (2x150 bp). On the study's bioinformatics: Demultiplexing of reads and collapsing into UMI consensus sequences were performed with MIGEC, and V(D)J alignment was carried out with MiXCR. Vaccine-responding clonotypes were identified with edgeR using replicate PBMC samples, with FDR below 0.01 and a log2 fold change above 5 up to day 15 being required. Each bulk clonotype was labeled CD4 or CD8 based on which sequenced repertoire, CD4 or CD8, contained the clonotype at higher abundance. Using fastp trimming at Q25 and MiXCR clonotype assembly, TCRdb reanalyzed the public sequencing data and kept in-frame beta chains. CDR3 protein duplicates are merged, each entry listing the most common genes and DNA. These V and J calls rely on TCRdb rather than the paper's analysis. This sample has about 360,000 distinct CDR3 sequences in its table, and 6.2% of those were observed once. The ten most abundant clones make up 15% of the sample.

Broader findings and caveats from the paper: The secondary T-cell response was found to be weaker but faster than the primary response, with a peak reached on day 5 rather than on day 15. Because only a couple of donors were included in the study, the extent to which the findings can be generalized is limited. After the booster, most clones that had expanded after primary vaccination were detected again (almost 97% of CD4 and roughly nine tenths of CD8), suggesting broad maintenance of memory. A small share of clonotypes was detected in both CD4 and CD8 compartments, with the overlap likely arising from convergent recombination. Because abundant contaminating clonotypes from the bulk population could be contained in FACS-sorted repertoires, computational filtering was required.

This chain joins TRBV29-1 to TRBJ2-7; the junction holds 7 bases that match TRBD1. This material consisted of PBMCs, taken 5 days after the yellow fever booster vaccination. The TCR originated in a man younger than 45 who received the YFV17D yellow fever vaccine. The CDR3 corresponds to CSVEGQGRPYEQYF. The bases are TGCAGCGTTGAAGGACAGGGAAGGCCCTACGAGCAGTACTTC.